This entry lists 21 T cell receptor beta chains sequenced from one sample in a study of monozygotic twins with inflammatory bowel disease. From the 5' RACE reads, TCRdb lists one entry per CDR3 protein and no DNA. In total, the table holds around 150,000 distinct CDR3 sequences. Sequencing was done on a sample of blood. All receptors come from a human donor with ulcerative colitis or Crohn's disease, or a healthy co-twin of an affected twin (not recorded which).

The J gene is TRBJ2-1, the V gene TRBV27. CDR1 and CDR2 (germline): MNHEY, SMNVEV (reference sequence). The CDR3 loop spans 12 amino acids. CDR3: CASSSRTSVRLF.

The CDR3 region is CASRGRVYNEQFF. The V call is TRBV19, the J call TRBJ2-1. This CDR3 is 13 amino acids long. CDR1 is LNHDA and CDR2 is SQIVND in the germline V gene (reference sequence).

This chain uses TRBV20-1 with TRBJ2-3; there is no DNA to check the TCRdb D call of TRBD2. Germline V gives CDR1 DFQATT, CDR2 SNEGSKA (reference sequence). The CDR3 loop spans 15 amino acids. The CDR3 is CSAIEGRGGTDTQYF.

The chain uses TRBV20-1 and TRBJ1-2; TCRdb returns TRBD1, unconfirmable since there is no DNA. Germline assignment: CDR1 DFQATT and CDR2 SNEGSKA (reference sequence). This CDR3 is 16 amino acids long. The CDR3 loop reads CSASLRTGSGAYGYTF.

The chain combines TRBV5-1 with TRBJ2-7; TCRdb's assignment of TRBD1 cannot be checked, as there is no DNA. This CDR3 spans 15 amino acids. Germline-derived CDR1 and CDR2 are SGHRS and YFSETQ. CDR3 region: CASSLGTGGRYEQYF.

The chain uses TRBV20-1 and TRBJ1-5. From germline, CDR1 is DFQATT and CDR2 SNEGSKA (reference sequence). This CDR3 has 15 residues. CDR3 loop: CSARDPTYSNQPQHF.

The chain employs TRBV20-1 and TRBJ2-5; lacking DNA, the TRBD1 call made by TCRdb goes unchecked. The CDR3 sequence is 15 residues long. Germline V gene data show CDR1 as DFQATT and CDR2 as SNEGSKA (reference sequence). The CDR3 loop reads CSARARTGNTETQYF.

The chain's CDR3 is CASTIGQRGADTQYF. The chain uses TRBV19 and TRBJ2-3; TCRdb designates TRBD2, a call that cannot be tested without DNA. The germline gives CDR1 LNHDA, CDR2 SQIVND (reference sequence). The CDR3 spans 15 residues.

The chain is built from TRBV20-1 and TRBJ1-2; TCRdb's assignment of TRBD1 cannot be checked, as there is no DNA. The CDR3 sequence is 16 residues long. Germline V lookup: CDR1 DFQATT, CDR2 SNEGSKA (reference sequence). The CDR3 sequence is CSARGAGMIGWYGYTF.

The chain joins TRBV5-1 to TRBJ1-4; the D call of TRBD1 rests on TCRdb alone, since no DNA is present to check it. CDR1 SGHRS and CDR2 YFSETQ come from the germline V gene. The CDR3 consists of 13 residues. The CDR3 here is CASSRGQDEKLFF. Supplemented by reference TRBV5-1 and TRBJ1-4, the full variable domain reads KAGVTQTPRYLIKTRGQQVTLSCSPISGHRSVSWYQQTPGQGLQFLFEYFSETQRNKGNFPGRFSGRQFSNSRSEMNVSTLELGDSALYLCASSRGQDEKLFFGSGTQLSVL.

The V and J genes are TRBV5-1 and TRBJ2-2; TCRdb selects TRBD1, and the lack of DNA leaves this call unchecked. The germline V gene has CDR1 SGHRS and CDR2 YFSETQ. The CDR3 is 15 residues long. The CDR3 loop reads CASSLVGRPTGELFF.

The V call is TRBV7-2, the J call TRBJ2-3; without DNA, the TCRdb call of TRBD2 cannot be checked. CDR3 length: 15 amino acids. From germline, CDR1 is SGHTA and CDR2 FQGNSA. The CDR3 protein is CASSLDRALTDTQYF.

The CDR3 sequence: CASSLGGQGSKNIQYF. The V gene is TRBV12-3 or TRBV12-4, the J gene TRBJ2-4; absent DNA, TCRdb's TRBD1 call cannot be checked. The CDR3 sequence is 16 residues long.

V and J are TRBV4-3 and TRBJ2-7; the D gene TCRdb calls, TRBD1, cannot be checked with no DNA. CDR3 length: 15 residues. Germline V lookup: CDR1 LGHNA, CDR2 YSLEER. Here the CDR3 reads CASSPRGTGGDEQYF.

The chain links TRBV11-3 to TRBJ2-3. Germline V CDR1 and CDR2: SGHNT, YENEEA. This CDR3 has 16 amino acids. Here the CDR3 reads CASSLDGSGGTDTQYF.

The J gene is TRBJ1-4, the V gene TRBV5-1. The CDR3 has 14 residues. In germline, CDR1 is SGHRS, CDR2 YFSETQ. This CDR3 reads CASSLGGGSEKLFF.

This chain links TRBV5-6 with TRBJ1-1. Germline-derived CDR1 and CDR2 are SGHDT and YYEEEE. The CDR3 extends over 15 amino acids. The CDR3 is CASSLEIGVYTEAFF.

The J gene is TRBJ2-2, the V gene TRBV5-1; TCRdb selects TRBD2, and the lack of DNA leaves this call unchecked. This CDR3 is 17 amino acids long. Germline V gives CDR1 SGHRS, CDR2 YFSETQ. The CDR3 sequence: CASSLVAGGPNTGELFF.

The chain joins TRBV27 to TRBJ2-5. Germline V gives CDR1 MNHEY, CDR2 SMNVEV (reference sequence). The CDR3 length is 14 residues. CDR3 sequence reads: CASTPTFAQETQYF.

The rearrangement links TRBV27 to TRBJ1-2; TCRdb calls TRBD1, which cannot be checked without DNA. The CDR3 contains 14 residues. Germline CDR1 MNHEY, CDR2 SMNVEV (reference sequence). The CDR3 loop reads CASSLSGTLYGYTF.

The chain links TRBV5-1 to TRBJ2-7; as DNA is missing, the TRBD2 call by TCRdb cannot be tested. This CDR3 has 14 residues. CDR1 and CDR2 (germline): SGHRS, YFSETQ. The CDR3 spells CASTPTGSESEQYF.